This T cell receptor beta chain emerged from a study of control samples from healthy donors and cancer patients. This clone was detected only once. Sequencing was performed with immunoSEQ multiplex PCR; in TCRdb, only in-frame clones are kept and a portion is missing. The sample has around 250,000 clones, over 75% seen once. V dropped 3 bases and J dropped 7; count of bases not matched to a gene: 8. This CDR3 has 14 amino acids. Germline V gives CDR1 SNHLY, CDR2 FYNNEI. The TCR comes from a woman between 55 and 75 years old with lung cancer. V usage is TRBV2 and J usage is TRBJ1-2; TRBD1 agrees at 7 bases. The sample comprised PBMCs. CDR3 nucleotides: TGTGCCAGCAGTGACCGACAGGGTTCCTCTGGCTACACCTTC. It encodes CASSDRQGSSGYTF.